This T cell receptor (beta chain) was sequenced in a study of shared clonotypes between healthy human individuals (dated by TCRdb to 2018 to 2021). Describing the broader study: Three men and two women, aged 18 to 49 years, made up the cohort. For each donor, CD4 naive and CD4 memory were each run on three plates, CD8 naive on two plates, and CD8 memory on one plate. Per donor, leukapheresis produced somewhere between about 0.85 and 8.9 billion PBMCs. To estimate repertoire size and how much clonotype sharing occurs between individuals, the study deeply sequenced the blood TCR repertoires of roughly 5 healthy adults. To increase sequencing depth and limit assay-specific biases, different laboratories used diverse techniques to prepare libraries and sequence TCR repertoires.

General study outcomes and caveats: Compared with non-shared clonotypes, clonotypes shared by all four sorted-subset donors had higher generation probabilities. Sampling was restricted to blood, and TCR repertoires in tissue are likely to differ from TCR repertoires in blood. Incomplete sequencing was indicated by rarefaction of sorted-subset datasets, despite the large sequencing depth. Based on pairwise subsampling, the degree of clonotype sharing among donors was expected to be affected by sequencing depth. Estimated clonotype richness was generally larger for naive than for memory subsets. The genetic and exposure-history diversity represented was limited by the small number of donors. When several donors were compared, the shared fraction of clonotypes was about 5% for naive CD4, roughly 3.4% for naive CD8, 2% to 2.5% for memory CD4, and less than 0.5% for memory CD8.

Only one count was recorded for this clone. The clone's antigen remains unknown. One base away there is no much larger clone; base qualities are not given. The donors were healthy, HIV-negative adults with no recently reported acute infections or vaccinations. Only Caucasian adults living in Nashville, Tennessee, USA were represented among the donors. CD4+ T cells were enriched by magnetic negative selection; naive cells were then positively selected on CD45RA, and the negative fraction formed the memory subset. Blood was obtained by leukapheresis, after which PBMCs were separated by Ficoll-Histopaque density gradient centrifugation and cryopreserved in liquid nitrogen vapor phase. Analytical flow cytometry was used to check the purity and quantity of every magnetically sorted T cell population. Each sorted fraction had its genomic DNA isolated and then quantified by UV absorbance on a Nanodrop 2000c.

Using the deep immunoSEQ assay, multiplex PCR amplified TCR CDR3 regions from genomic DNA. Extracted genomic DNA from each cell subset was spread evenly across all wells of several immunoSEQ 96-well plates, with each plate serving as a replicate. Each replicate PCR for sorted subsets received 150 to 250 ng genomic DNA, equal to about 30,000 T cell genomes. Purified libraries were quantified with a Qubit 3.0 fluorometer, sized on a Bioanalyzer 2100, and re-quantified with the KAPA Library Quantification kit. Every immunoSEQ 96-well plate was sequenced on a separate single-read 150-cycle Illumina NextSeq 550 flow cell. The authors' pipeline ran thus. Because only junctional sequences without quality scores were contained in the immunoSEQ output, filtering matching that applied to full-length reads could not be performed. To assign V/J genes and CDR3, sequences were annotated using PyIR, a Python wrapper for IgBLAST v1.9, with IMGT germline references. Any read was removed if the V/J assignment was weak (E-value above 1e-6), the CDR3 was missing, or the read contained stop codons, out-of-frame junctions, or ambiguous translated residues. V3J clonotypes were defined as sequences sharing an identical inferred V gene, J gene, and CDR3 amino acid sequence. Percentage overlap between repertoires was computed as shared unique clonotypes divided by the size of the smaller repertoire. Three approaches were used to assess repertoire richness: RTK rarefaction, the Chao1 estimator, and Recon v2.1 estimates of unobserved clonotypes. OLGA was used to compute generation probabilities for all TCRbeta clonotypes that the gDNA method yielded from several donors. TCRdb's version of the immuneACCESS table is confined to in-frame rearrangements and falls short of the full clone set. An unresolved V gene accounts for under half of the shortfall where checked; the remainder is of unknown origin. From that table come the V and J calls and clone size; the DNA was used to work out D and trimming. This sample lists more than 2 million clones; about 95% were detected once. The ten top clones hold about 0.13% of the sample.

Per the germline V gene, SGHAT is the CDR1 and FQNNGV is the CDR2. The junction shows trimming of 2 bases on V and 8 bases on J, and the gene matches do not reach 5 bases of it. Inclusive of the bounding cysteine and phenylalanine, the CDR3 is 14 residues long. Left in the record is the CDR3 DNA by itself, 42 bases read in frame from the first base. The chain joins TRBV11-2 to TRBJ2-1; 8 nucleotides in the junction match TRBD2. This receptor was obtained from a man younger than 35 in good health. The specimen was naive CD4+ T cells sorted from blood. This specimen's cell subset or site label, per the study, means: CD45RA+ positively selected. The CDR3 region: CASSLSGSGDEQFF. The nucleotide sequence reads as follows: TGTGCCAGCAGCTTAAGCGGGAGCGGGGATGAGCAGTTCTTC.